Listed here are 9 T cell receptor beta chains from one sample, sequenced in a study of regulatory T cells in long-lasting Graves disease. This sample's time point: newly diagnosed GD, antithyroid drugs for less than 3 months. Extracted RNA from PBMCs served as the source of the TCR library. Arm-PCR of CDR3 regions with iRepertoire HTBI primers generated TCR beta libraries. One entry per CDR3 protein, called by TCRdb with MiXCR from the multiplex PCR reads. This sample yields about 430,000 distinct CDR3 sequences, of which approximately 16% are seen a single time; approximately 8% belongs to the top ten. The same sample was also used in a study of T cells in Graves' hyperthyroidism and ophthalmopathy.

The material sequenced was peripheral blood mononuclear cells (PBMCs), taken at new diagnosis, from a patient treated with antithyroid drugs. These receptors were collected from a woman in her 40s with Graves disease.

This clonotype appeared many times. This chain uses TRBV28 with TRBJ2-1, with TRBD1 identical over 10 bases. This CDR3 has 16 residues. With V trimmed by 5 bases and J by 7 bases, 11 bases remained unmatched. CDR1 is MDHEN, CDR2 SYDVKM, per germline. CDR3 residues: CASSTPGQGHRNEQFF. Here the CDR3 DNA reads TGTGCCAGCAGTACACCGGGACAGGGGCACCGGAATGAGCAGTTCTTC.

This clonotype has a count of ten or more. The chain couples TRBV7-3 to TRBJ2-1; 9 bases are a match to TRBD2. The CDR3 covers 15 residues. J gave up 7 bases and V 3 bases, and 7 bases lay outside the gene matches. Germline V gives CDR1 SGHTA, CDR2 FQGTGA. CDR3 in amino acids: CASSFGLASRNEQFF. The CDR3, as DNA: TGTGCCAGCAGCTTCGGACTAGCGAGCAGGAATGAGCAGTTCTTC.

This clonotype was counted ten times or more. CDR3 nucleotide sequence: TGTGCCTACCGGGCGATGGGGGTGTCCAACTATGGCTACACCTTC. The encoded protein is CAYRAMGVSNYGYTF. The V gene is TRBV30, the J gene TRBJ1-2, with D possibly being TRBD1 (5 bases). This CDR3 is built from 15 residues. CDR1 is GTSNPN, CDR2 SVGIG, per germline (reference sequence). V dropped 7 bases and J dropped 2 bases, with 20 bases sitting between them. The whole variable domain, remainder taken from reference TRBV30 and TRBJ1-2, is SQTIHQWPATLVQPVGSPLSLECTVEGTSNPNLYWYRQAAGRGLQLLFYSVGIGQISSEVPQNLSASRPQDRQFILSSKKLLLSDSGFYLCAYRAMGVSNYGYTFGSGTRLTVV.

This clonotype was found many times. This chain uses TRBV7-9 with TRBJ2-1, with TRBD2 matching over 11 bases. CDR3 size: 17 residues. CDR1 is SEHNR, CDR2 FQNEAQ, per germline (reference sequence). V lost 5 bases to trimming and J lost 7 bases; unmatched junction nucleotides: 13. The CDR3 region is CASSPTSGMQSWNEQFF. In nucleotides, the CDR3 is TGTGCCAGCAGCCCGACTAGCGGGATGCAGAGTTGGAATGAGCAGTTCTTC. The variable domain in full, completed from reference TRBV7-9 and TRBJ2-1, reads DTGVSQNPRHKITKRGQNVTFRCDPISEHNRLYWYRQTLGQGPEFLTYFQNEAQLEKSRLLSDRFSAERPKGSFSTLEIQRTEQGDSAMYLCASSPTSGMQSWNEQFFGPGTRLTVL.

The chain combines TRBV28 with TRBJ1-5, with D unclear. From germline, CDR1 is MDHEN and CDR2 SYDVKM. The germline V and J ends were trimmed by 3 bases and 0 bases, with 12 bases remaining between them. This CDR3 is built from 16 residues. Here the CDR3 reads CASSFAARISNQPQHF. The CDR3 coding sequence is TGTGCCAGCAGTTTTGCAGCTAGAATTAGCAATCAGCCCCAGCATTTT.

This clonotype was counted ten times or more. The V gene is TRBV11-3, the J gene TRBJ2-1; 8 nucleotides match TRBD2. V lost 5 bases to trimming and J lost 2 bases; unmatched junction nucleotides: 5. Germline loops: CDR1 SGHNT, CDR2 YENEEA. The CDR3 sequence is 15 residues long. This CDR3 reads CASSEPGLAYNEQFF. CDR3 nucleotide sequence: TGTGCCAGCAGCGAACCGGGACTAGCCTACAATGAGCAGTTCTTC.

This clonotype was seen ten or more times. J is TRBJ2-7 and V is TRBV11-2; 7 bases are a match to TRBD1. The germline gives CDR1 SGHAT, CDR2 FQNNGV. The CDR3 is 14 residues long. V shed 5 bases and J 3 bases; nucleotides not matched to a gene: 7. The DNA of the CDR3 is TGTGCCAGCAGCCTCCGGGACAGCATCTACGAGCAGTACTTC. It encodes CASSLRDSIYEQYF.

This clonotype was counted between two and nine times. This chain joins TRBV19 and TRBJ2-3; 11 nucleotides match TRBD1. V shed 3 bases and J 9 bases; nucleotides not matched to a gene: 5. In germline, CDR1 is LNHDA, CDR2 SQIVND (reference sequence). This CDR3 is built from 14 residues. The CDR3: CASSIRTGGNTQYF. The CDR3 DNA sequence: TGTGCCAGTAGTATCCGGACAGGGGGCAACACGCAGTATTTT.

In its sample, this clonotype was seen many times. The chain employs TRBV28 and TRBJ2-3; no clear D gene. This CDR3 contains 14 residues. Trimming cost V 3 bases and J 3 bases, with 10 bases left between them. Per the germline V gene, CDR1 is MDHEN and CDR2 is SYDVKM. CDR3 region: CASSLFARTDTQYF. CDR3 nucleotide sequence: TGTGCCAGCAGTTTGTTCGCGAGGACAGATACGCAGTATTTT.